The T cell receptor beta chain under discussion was sequenced for a study of control samples from healthy donors and cancer patients. Looked up from germline, CDR1 is LNHDA and CDR2 is SQIVND (reference sequence). V trimming: 5 bases; J trimming: 0 bases; junction bases outside the gene matches: 4. The CDR3 has 15 residues. Assay: immunoSEQ multiplex PCR; the TCRdb copy retains only in-frame clones and omits some. The table has about 150,000 clones, approximately 94% seen once. The rearrangement links TRBV19 to TRBJ2-5; 9 bases match TRBD2. Material: blood. The receptor comes from a young man in good health. As DNA, the CDR3 is TGTGCCAGTAGTGGAACTAGCGGGTACCAAGAGACCCAGTACTTC. Protein sequence: CASSGTSGYQETQYF.